This T cell receptor beta chain was profiled in a study of blood T cell repertoires in COVID-19 (TCRdb year 2020). In the study overall: Samples from collaborators originated in the United States, Italy and Spain and spanned both the acute and convalescent phases of COVID-19. Nearly every sample came with metadata listing a de-identified subject ID, COVID-19 status, age in years and sex. The material from the prospective study consisted of cDNA or gDNA derived from T cells, B-cell-depleted T cells, or PBMCs. Subjects who had been exposed to COVID-19, were actively infected with it, or had recovered from it provided the deeply sampled blood TCRbeta repertoires that made up the dataset. Where available, HLA class I and class II types were taken from metadata supplied by the sample provider and were not determined by assay-based typing. Samples came from the ongoing ImmuneRACE study (first 160 participants) plus 1,254 subjects from 6 global collaborators. A freely available public database, intended as a resource for researchers studying the immune response to SARS-CoV-2, is where the repertoires were released.

TCRbeta CDR3 regions were amplified from genomic DNA using the immunoSEQ Assay, a bias-controlled multiplex PCR. Concerning the study's data processing: Within the assay, amplification of reference gene primers was used to estimate how many nucleated cells each sample contained. To quantify the absolute abundance of each unique TCRbeta CDR3 rearrangement, sequence reads were collapsed and filtered. For each sample, productive Simpson clonality was calculated as the square root of Simpson's diversity index across productive rearrangements. TCRdb carries this immuneACCESS record with in-frame sequences only. Its versions omit some clonotypes, under half of them owing to an unresolved V gene in the studies checked, with the rest unexplained. D and trimming were read from the DNA, whereas the V and J calls and clone size are those reported in that table. The sample table records roughly 90,000 clones; over 75% of these occur just once. About 16% of the sample goes to the ten largest clones.

Broader findings and caveats from the paper: How much clinical and demographic metadata was included differed by source and by participant, and the metadata was provided uncurated.

Comment on this clone: It has no known antigen specificity. Qualities for individual bases were not recorded, and no much larger clone is one base off.

V is shortened by 2 bases, J by 6 bases, and the region joining them spans 14 bases. Sequences MNHEY (CDR1) and SVGEGT (CDR2) are obtained from the germline V gene. Measured from the cysteine to the phenylalanine, the CDR3 is 14 residues long. The entry retains the CDR3 DNA only, 42 bases that are in frame from base 1. Whole blood was collected in K2EDTA tubes by collaborating institutions according to the institutions' own protocols. For TCRbeta analysis, collaborator samples were shipped as frozen whole blood, as isolated PBMCs, or as DNA extracted from either sample type. Sequenced: peripheral blood. The chain was built from TRBV6-2 or TRBV6-3 and TRBJ2-7, and perhaps TRBD1 as D gene, on 6 matching bases. The receptor comes from a woman older than 75 with active or convalescent COVID-19. This receptor carries the CDR3 CASSYPDLGAEQYF. The DNA reads TGTGCCAGCAGTTACCCCGACTTGGGGGCCGAGCAGTACTTC.